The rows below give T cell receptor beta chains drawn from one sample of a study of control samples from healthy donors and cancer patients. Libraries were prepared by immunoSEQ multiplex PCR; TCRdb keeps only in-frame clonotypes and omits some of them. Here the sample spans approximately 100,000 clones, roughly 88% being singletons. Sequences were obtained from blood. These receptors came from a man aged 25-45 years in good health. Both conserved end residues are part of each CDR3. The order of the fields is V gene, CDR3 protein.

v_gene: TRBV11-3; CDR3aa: CASNPGTGPYNEQFF
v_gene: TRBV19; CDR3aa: CASSIRQGNEKLFF
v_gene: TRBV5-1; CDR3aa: CASSETGGSHTDTQYF
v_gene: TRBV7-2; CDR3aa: CASSLAASAEAFF
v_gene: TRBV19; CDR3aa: CASSMELGRAYEQYF
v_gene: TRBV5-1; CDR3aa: CASSSTGTGAPYNEQFF
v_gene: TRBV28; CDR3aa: CASSLRGSGRNREQFF
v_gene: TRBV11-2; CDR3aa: CASSVTSSGSEQFF
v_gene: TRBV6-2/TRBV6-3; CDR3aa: CASSRVSGGEQYF
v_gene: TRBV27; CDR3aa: CASRPSRQSTDTQYF
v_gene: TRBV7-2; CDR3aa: CASSPGGVSAGELFF
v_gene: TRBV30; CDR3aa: CAWIGQHNSPLHF
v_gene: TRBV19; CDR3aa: CASSMLAMNTEAFF